A single sample is the source of the 21 T cell receptor beta chains below, sequenced in a study of T cells after yellow fever vaccination. TCRdb independently ran MiXCR on the 5' RACE reads; one entry per CDR3 protein. The profile covers roughly 330,000 distinct CDR3 sequences, with roughly 4% appearing a single time and more than 20% taken by the ten largest. Sequencing was performed on PBMCs, taken 5 days after the yellow fever booster vaccination. These receptors all come from a young man who received the YFV17D yellow fever vaccine.

The rearrangement joins TRBV2 to TRBJ1-2, with 9 bases lining up with TRBD1. CDR3 length: 11 residues. The germline CDR1 and CDR2 sequences are SNHLY and FYNNEI. J gave up 14 bases and V 4 bases, and 5 bases lay outside the gene matches. Written as DNA, the CDR3 is TGTGCCAGCAGTGTTCGGACAGGGGAAACCTTC. Its protein is CASSVRTGETF.

The table lists this clonotype with a few counts. The rearrangement uses TRBV5-6 and TRBJ1-4; D is undetermined. The germline V gene encodes CDR1 SGHDT and CDR2 YYEEEE. This CDR3 contains 14 residues. V lost 1 base and J lost 8, with 12 bases in between. The CDR3 is CASSLRQVREKLFF. Here the CDR3 DNA reads TGTGCCAGCAGCTTGCGTCAGGTGCGGGAAAAACTGTTTTTT.

This clonotype occurred a few times. Here the CDR3 DNA reads TGTGCCAGCAGCCAAGAGGGGGGGGAATATGGCTACACCTTC. This translates into CASSQEGGEYGYTF. This chain links TRBV4-2 with TRBJ1-2; D may be TRBD1 (5 bases). Germline V gene sequence: CDR1 LGHNA, CDR2 YNFKEQ. The V gene lost 0 bases and the J gene lost 5 bases, with 10 bases spanning the gap. CDR3 length: 14 residues.

This clonotype was counted ten times or more. The rearrangement links TRBV2 to TRBJ2-5; D is ambiguous. The V gene lost 7 bases and the J gene lost 2 bases, with 8 bases spanning the gap. The germline CDR1 and CDR2 sequences are SNHLY and FYNNEI. CDR3 length equals 12 residues. CDR3 loop: CASKTPQETQYF. Here the CDR3 DNA reads TGTGCCAGCAAGACTCCTCAAGAGACCCAGTACTTC. The full variable domain, its missing parts supplied by reference TRBV2 and TRBJ2-5, is EPEVTQTPSHQVTQMGQEVILRCVPISNHLYFYWYRQILGQKVEFLVSFYNNEISEKSEIFDDQFSVERPDGSNFTLKIRSTKLEDSAMYFCASKTPQETQYFGPGTRLLVL.

This clonotype has only a few counts. This chain uses TRBV4-3 with TRBJ2-3; D may be TRBD1 (6 bases). The CDR3 spans 13 residues. Germline V gene data show CDR1 as LGHNA and CDR2 as YSLEER. V was cut by 7 bases and J by 4 bases, with 12 bases left in between. CDR3 in DNA: TGCGCCAGCAAGGAACAGGGTGCAGATACGCAGTATTTT. Protein sequence: CASKEQGADTQYF.

This clonotype was detected only a few times. The gene calls are TRBV12-3 or TRBV12-4 and TRBJ2-3; D is ambiguous. Trimming took 5 bases from V and 1 from J, leaving 13 bases between them. The CDR3 contains 15 residues. The CDR3 region is CASSQASSGTDTQYF. In nucleotides, the CDR3 is TGTGCCAGCAGTCAAGCATCTTCCGGCACAGATACGCAGTATTTT.

The genes are TRBV5-1 and TRBJ2-5, with unresolved D. CDR3 length equals 12 residues. The germline CDR1 and CDR2 sequences are SGHRS and YFSETQ. Trimming pared 6 bases from V and 0 bases from J, leaving 6 bases between. Here the CDR3 DNA reads TGCGCCAGCAATAAATACCAAGAGACCCAGTACTTC. Translating gives CASNKYQETQYF.

This clonotype was seen more than once but under ten times. This chain links TRBV20-1 with TRBJ2-7, with TRBD2 matching over 8 bases. The CDR3 consists of 13 residues. J lost 3 bases, V lost 1 base, and 2 bases had no gene match. Germline V CDR1 and CDR2: DFQATT, SNEGSKA (reference sequence). The DNA of the CDR3 is TGCAGTGCTAGAGCGGGGGGGCGCTACGAGCAGTACTTC. Translated, it gives CSARAGGRYEQYF.

The chain uses TRBV5-6 and TRBJ2-7; D is unresolved. CDR3 size: 12 residues. Per the germline V gene, CDR1 is SGHDT and CDR2 is YYEEEE. V was shortened by 0 bases and J by 6 bases, with 7 bases between the two germline ends. The CDR3 reads CASSLAFGEQYV. CDR3 DNA: TGTGCCAGCAGCTTGGCCTTTGGCGAGCAGTACGTC.

The chain uses TRBV6-5 and TRBJ2-5, with 7 bases identical to TRBD1. J lost 4 bases, V lost 5 bases, and 10 bases had no gene match. The CDR3 extends over 15 amino acids. From germline, CDR1 is MNHEY and CDR2 SVGAGI. The CDR3 coding sequence is TGTGCCAGCAGTCCGACAGGGCATACATCAGAGACCCAGTACTTC. Protein sequence: CASSPTGHTSETQYF.

This clonotype was recorded a few times. The chain carries TRBV5-1 and TRBJ2-7; 7 bases match TRBD1. This CDR3 contains 14 residues. Trimming took 4 bases from V and 3 from J; bases not matched to a gene: 7. CDR1 is SGHRS and CDR2 is YFSETQ in the germline V gene. The chain's CDR3 is CASSQSTGYYEQYF. The CDR3 region has the DNA TGCGCCAGCAGCCAATCGACAGGGTACTACGAGCAGTACTTC.

This clonotype has only a few counts. The V and J genes are TRBV9 and TRBJ2-1, with 10 bases fitting TRBD1. CDR1 and CDR2 (germline): SGDLS, YYNGEE. After removal of 0 bases from V and 9 bases from J, the junction contained 3 bases not matched to a gene. This CDR3 is 14 amino acids long. The CDR3 sequence is CASSVEGQGSEQFF. The CDR3 DNA reads TGTGCCAGCAGCGTAGAGGGACAGGGGAGTGAGCAGTTCTTC. The entire variable domain, with the rest obtained from reference TRBV9 and TRBJ2-1, is as follows: DSGVTQTPKHLITATGQRVTLRCSPRSGDLSVYWYQQSLDQGLQFLIQYYNGEERAKGNILERFSAQQFPDLHSELNLSSLELGDSALYFCASSVEGQGSEQFFGPGTRLTVL.

As to this clonotype: Being one base from a much bigger clone, this may be a read error. The chain joins TRBV5-1 to TRBJ2-1; weak D call: TRBD1 (5 bases). Germline V lookup: CDR1 SGHRS, CDR2 YFSETQ. CDR3 length: 15 amino acids. As DNA, the CDR3 is TGCGCCAGCAGCTTGGTAGGGGATGGATACAATGATCAGTTCTTC. Translated: CASSLVGDGYNDQFF.

The chain uses TRBV7-2 and TRBJ1-5; tentatively, D is TRBD1 (6 bases). The V gene lost 5 bases and the J gene lost 2 bases, with 16 bases spanning the gap. This CDR3 region has 16 residues. The germline CDR1 and CDR2 sequences are SGHTA and FQGNSA. CDR3 DNA: TGTGCCAGCAGCCCAGGGGAGGGAATCGGCAATCAGCCCCAGCATTTT. Translation gives CASSPGEGIGNQPQHF. The variable domain in full, completed from reference TRBV7-2 and TRBJ1-5, reads GAGVSQSPSNKVTEKGKDVELRCDPISGHTALYWYRQSLGQGLEFLIYFQGNSAPDKSGLPSDRFSAERTGGSVSTLTIQRTQQEDSAVYLCASSPGEGIGNQPQHFGDGTRLSIL.

The J gene is TRBJ2-2, the V gene TRBV6-2 or TRBV6-3; 10 bases match TRBD2. There are 18 residues in the CDR3. Per the germline V gene, CDR1 is MNHEY and CDR2 is SVGEGT. V trimming: 8 bases; J trimming: 4 bases; junction bases outside the gene matches: 16. CDR3 amino acids: CASRKSGASGGSTGELFF. CDR3 DNA sequence: TGTGCCAGCCGAAAGTCGGGGGCTAGCGGGGGCTCCACCGGGGAGCTGTTTTTT.

Only a few counts were recorded for this clonotype. CDR3 in amino acids: CASSPFNSNQPQHF. The CDR3 nucleotides are TGTGCCAGCAGTCCCTTTAATAGCAATCAGCCCCAGCATTTT. This chain connects TRBV27 to TRBJ1-5, with D unresolved. The CDR3 is made up of 14 amino acids. The V end lost 5 bases, the J end lost 0 bases, and 8 bases lay between the germline ends. Germline V gene sequence: CDR1 MNHEY, CDR2 SMNVEV (reference sequence).

The chain is built from TRBV28 and TRBJ2-1, with 10 bases fitting TRBD1. V lost 2 bases, J lost 8 bases, and 6 bases stayed unmatched. The germline V gene has CDR1 MDHEN and CDR2 SYDVKM. This CDR3 comprises 15 residues. The CDR3 region is CASSLKGQGRYEQFF. CDR3 coding DNA: TGTGCCAGCAGTTTAAAGGGACAGGGGAGGTATGAGCAGTTCTTC.

The chain combines TRBV6-6 with TRBJ1-2; D remains unclear. V lost 7 bases and J lost 4, with 10 bases in between. The CDR3 is 12 amino acids. CDR1 is MNHNY, CDR2 SVGAGI, per germline (reference sequence). The CDR3, as DNA: TGTGCCAGCAAAGCAGGAAGCTATGGCTACACCTTC. As protein: CASKAGSYGYTF.

This clonotype was seen at least ten times. This sequence joins TRBV10-3 and TRBJ1-5, with TRBD1 as a possible D gene (6 bases). Trimming took off 8 bases at V and 3 bases at J, with 8 bases between the two ends. Germline assignment: CDR1 ENHRY and CDR2 SYGVKD. This CDR3 is 12 amino acids long. CDR3 sequence reads: CAIGQYNQPQHF. For the CDR3, the DNA is TGTGCCATCGGACAGTACAATCAGCCCCAGCATTTT.

This clonotype was seen a handful of times. The chain combines TRBV19 with TRBJ2-7, with a tentative D call TRBD2 (6 bases). The V end was cut by 4 bases, the J end by 2 bases, with 12 bases between. The germline CDR1 and CDR2 sequences are LNHDA and SQIVND (reference sequence). CDR3 length: 14 residues. The DNA for the CDR3 is TGTGCCAGTAGTACGGCGGGGCCGACCTACGAGCAGTACTTC. It specifies CASSTAGPTYEQYF.

This chain connects TRBV6-6 to TRBJ1-1, with a tentative D call TRBD1 (5 bases). Germline V gene data show CDR1 as MNHNY and CDR2 as SVGAGI (reference sequence). Trimming left V 0 bases short and J 6 bases short, with 8 bases between. The CDR3 has 13 residues. CDR3 sequence reads: CASSYSGGAEAFF. The CDR3, as DNA: TGTGCCAGCAGTTACTCAGGAGGGGCTGAAGCTTTCTTT.